Listed here are 4 T cell receptor beta chains from one sample, sequenced in a study of radiotherapy plus CTLA-4 blockade in lung cancer. Using immunoSEQ multiplex PCR, the repertoire was profiled, and TCRdb retains in-frame clones only, with some absent. The sample contains roughly 90,000 clones, just over 85% of which appear only once. The sequencing used peripheral blood, collected from a patient treated with radiotherapy plus ipilimumab. The origin of the receptors is a human donor with non-small cell lung cancer that progressed on radiotherapy plus ipilimumab.

The chain links TRBV10-3 to TRBJ1-1, with 7 positions matching TRBD1. This CDR3 region has 15 residues. V gave up 0 bases and J gave up 5 bases; unmatched junction bases: 6. Germline CDR1 reads ENHRY; CDR2 reads SYGVKD. The CDR3 sequence: CAISESGAGGTEAFF. The CDR3 DNA follows: TGTGCCATCAGTGAGTCTGGGGCAGGGGGGACTGAAGCTTTCTTT.

The gene calls are TRBV18 and TRBJ2-1, with unresolved D. CDR3 length equals 12 residues. V lost 2 bases and J lost 9, with 8 bases in between. The V gene's germline CDR1 is KGHSH and CDR2 LQKENI. Here the CDR3 reads CASSPSDREQFF. The CDR3 DNA reads TGTGCCAGCTCACCAAGTGATCGTGAGCAGTTCTTC.

The chain carries TRBV7-8 and TRBJ2-3; the D is unclear. Per germline, CDR1 SGHVS and CDR2 FQNEAQ. The CDR3 runs 14 residues. V lost 5 bases to trimming and J lost 6 bases, with 15 bases between them. The CDR3 region is CASSARRRVDTQYF. CDR3 DNA sequence: TGTGCCAGCAGCGCACGAAGGCGCGTCGATACGCAGTATTTT.

The V gene is TRBV4-1, the J gene TRBJ2-1; 7 nucleotides match TRBD2. Germline assignment: CDR1 MGHRA and CDR2 YSYEKL. The V segment lost 3 bases and the J segment 8 bases; nucleotides outside the gene matches: 13. The CDR3 sequence is 16 residues long. The CDR3 nucleotides read TGCGCCAGCAGCCATCTTCGTCTAGCGGCCTTGGATGAGCAGTTCTTC. Encoded protein: CASSHLRLAALDEQFF.